The 10 T cell receptor beta chains below all came from one sample that was sequenced in a study of shared clonotypes between healthy human individuals. Here immunoSEQ multiplex PCR was the method, and the copy in TCRdb shows in-frame clones only, minus some. Here the sample spans 1 million to 1.2 million clones, around 77% being singletons. The sample was memory CD4+ T cells from PBMCs. Subset in this sample: CD45RA-negative fraction. These receptors originate from a man younger than 35 in good health. Some clones in this sample may be carry-over from other donors' samples.

CDR3 DNA sequence: TGTGCCAGCAGCCCGAATTCACCCACCGGGGAGCTGTTTTTT. Its translation is CASSPNSPTGELFF. The chain recombines TRBV7-3 with TRBJ2-2; D unresolved. V was pared by 5 bases and J by 4 bases, with 11 bases between. The germline gives CDR1 SGHTA, CDR2 FQGTGA. The CDR3 totals 14 residues. The whole variable domain, remainder taken from reference TRBV7-3 and TRBJ2-2, is GAGVSQTPSNKVTEKGKYVELRCDPISGHTALYWYRQSLGQGPEFLIYFQGTGAADDSGLPNDRFFAVRPEGSVSTLKIQRTERGDSAVYLCASSPNSPTGELFFGEGSRLTVL.

The chain carries TRBV21-1 and TRBJ1-4; TRBD1 is taken as the D call from the table, unchecked against the DNA. TRBV21-1 is a listed pseudogene. The CDR3 totals 16 residues. The CDR3 DNA sequence: TGTGCCAGCAACCTTGACCGGACAGGTTTAAATGAAAAACTGTTTTTT. Translation gives CASNLDRTGLNEKLFF.

The V call is TRBV28, the J call TRBJ2-1; TRBD2 is a possible D gene (6 bases). V lost 5 bases and J 0 bases, leaving 14 bases between the germline ends. Germline loops: CDR1 MDHEN, CDR2 SYDVKM. The CDR3 is made up of 16 amino acids. Written as DNA, the CDR3 is TGTGCCAGCAGTGTACTAGCTCCAGACTCCTACAATGAGCAGTTCTTC. As protein: CASSVLAPDSYNEQFF.

This clone occurred a few times. The identical CDR3 is also encoded by other nucleotide sequences in the sample. The chain recombines TRBV9 with TRBJ2-1; 11 bases match TRBD2. CDR1 and CDR2 (germline): SGDLS, YYNGEE. J lost 3 bases, V lost 2 bases, and 1 base had no gene match. There are 15 residues in the CDR3. The CDR3 nucleotides read TGTGCCAGCAGCGTCGGGACTAGCGGCTACAATGAGCAGTTCTTC. Translated, it gives CASSVGTSGYNEQFF.

This sequence joins TRBV5-6 and TRBJ1-2; D is unresolved. The CDR3 extends over 13 amino acids. V lost 2 bases, J lost 8 bases, and 13 bases lay in between. Germline CDR1 is SGHDT and CDR2 is YYEEEE. CDR3: CASSFSDNRGYTF. For the CDR3, the DNA is TGTGCCAGCAGCTTCTCAGATAATAGGGGCTACACCTTC.

This clone was found once. V and J are TRBV28 and TRBJ1-1; D unresolved. The CDR3 length is 16 residues. V was shortened by 5 bases and J by 1 base, with 17 bases between the two germline ends. Germline V CDR1 and CDR2: MDHEN, SYDVKM. CDR3 DNA sequence: TGTGCCAGCAGTCTAACAGTAAGCGGAGCGAACACTGAAGCTTTCTTT. Translation gives CASSLTVSGANTEAFF.

The J gene is TRBJ1-4, the V gene TRBV10-2, with D maybe TRBD1 (5 bases). CDR3 length equals 16 residues. Germline V gives CDR1 WSHSY, CDR2 SAAADI. Trimming shortened V by 5 bases and J by 7 bases, and 20 bases separated the two germline ends. In DNA, the CDR3 is TGCGCCAGCAGTTCCCACTGGCCCCGCGGGGCTGAAAAACTGTTTTTT. This encodes CASSSHWPRGAEKLFF.

V usage is TRBV15 and J usage is TRBJ1-2; D gene unclear. From germline, CDR1 is LNHNV and CDR2 YYDKDF (reference sequence). The CDR3 consists of 15 residues. The V gene lost 0 bases and the J gene lost 8 bases, with 16 bases spanning the gap. This CDR3 reads CATSRDLSRTMGYTF. DNA of the CDR3: TGTGCCACCAGCAGAGATCTTTCCCGGACCATGGGCTACACCTTC.

This clone came up a few times. The chain is built from TRBV5-6 and TRBJ1-6; D is unclear. Trimming removed 4 bases from V and 7 bases from J, with 3 bases in between. Germline assignment: CDR1 SGHDT and CDR2 YYEEEE. This CDR3 comprises 11 residues. The CDR3 DNA reads as TGTGCCAGCAGCGGGAATTCACCCCTCCACTTT. Its translation: CASSGNSPLHF.

This clone was counted between two and nine times. The chain is built from TRBV6-5 and TRBJ1-2; the match to TRBD1 covers 7 bases. The CDR3 has 12 residues. Losses at the gene ends were 8 bases for V and 3 bases for J; bases not matched to a gene: 3. Germline V gene data show CDR1 as MNHEY and CDR2 as SVGAGI. Here the CDR3 reads CASGQDHYGYTF. DNA of the CDR3: TGTGCCAGCGGACAGGACCACTATGGCTACACCTTC.